This T cell receptor (beta chain) is from a study of cytomegalovirus exposure and HLA in healthy donors (dated by TCRdb to the late 2010s). Background for the entire study: An earlier analysis of some 500 of the donors reported 250 to 300 Gb of sequence data and 117 million unique TCR beta sequences from 150 million to 200 million T cells. The study aimed to test whether cataloging public T cell receptors could reveal signatures of past pathogen exposure. The genetic ancestry cluster associated with self-reported Caucasian donors included roughly 84% of the roughly 400 genotyped donors. Roughly 300 gigabases of sequencing data and 70 million to 95 million unique TCR sequences made up an early release that covered around 640 HLA-typed donors. Typing coverage varied by locus: 629-630 donors for A, B, C, DRB1 and DQB1; 500 to 550 for DQA1; about 590 for DPA1; approximately 490 for DPB1. Every repertoire in the discovery cohort had been generated on one and the same sequencing platform. The T cell repertoires of 670 or so subjects were profiled by immunosequencing and related to cytomegalovirus serostatus. A later genetic analysis took genome-wide SNP genotypes for about 55% of the roughly 700 donors and used that subset as a discovery cohort. Rather than drawing on any new phenotypic data, the later analysis identified candidate immune exposures from TCR beta sequences and the way those sequences occurred across donors. A separate validation cohort of 100 to 150 different subjects was used in addition to the roughly 670-subject first cohort. Donor age, sex, ethnicity and CMV serostatus were collected together with the repertoire data. HLA typing covered class I and class II loci at four-digit resolution. To study patterns of TCR occurrence, a later analysis re-analyzed previously published TCR beta repertoires from around 700 donors and added high-resolution HLA genotyping. To predict cytomegalovirus infection status, the study combined high-throughput TCR immunosequencing, statistical association of individual TCRs with disease status, and machine learning. On average, about 240,000 unique TCR beta nucleotide sequences were sequenced per donor among several hundred genotyped donors of the cohort, with roughly 19% of those sequences being non-productive. To decide whether each TCR beta V gene segment behaved as functional or pseudogenic, an earlier analysis of some 570 of the donors relied on high-throughput TCR beta sequencing. Roughly 5 DR-DQ haplotypes were handled as single units for association and clustering, since linkage in the cohort was strong.

The cohort consisted of approximately 670 healthy bone marrow donors. All cohort members were sampled while nominally healthy, although unrecorded immune exposures were likely present. The donor tested CMV seropositive, placing the donor among the roughly 300 seropositive members of the cohort. Every donor gave a peripheral blood sample, and the peripheral blood mononuclear cells from that sample were used for TCR beta sequencing. The Qiagen DNeasy Blood Extraction Kit was used to extract genomic DNA from the blood cell samples. Note on this clone: No cognate antigen has been identified for it. Base quality data are lacking; no much larger clone is found one base away.

The library was generated by the immunoSEQ multiplex PCR assay. The multiplex PCR relied on a mix of 60 forward primers for TCR Vbeta segments and 13 reverse primers for TCR Jbeta segments. Amplification of the CDR3 region of rearranged TCR beta genes was performed with a multiplex PCR assay on genomic DNA. Amplified TCR beta libraries were sequenced as 87-base-pair reads on the Illumina HiSeq System. The original pipeline was this. A later analysis tallied tens of millions of unique TCR beta chains across the 550 to 850 repertoires, and around 9.9 million of those chains were shared by two or more donors. Raw reads were error-corrected and collapsed into unique sequences by a nearest-neighbor algorithm in which closely related sequences were merged to remove PCR and sequencing errors. To assign V, D and J gene segments, CDR3 sequences were aligned to IMGT reference sequences. For a sequence to be retained, a match of at least six nucleotides to both a V gene segment and a J gene segment was required. A rearrangement was called productive if the CDR3 had no stop codons and remained in frame with V and J, and every other rearrangement was called non-productive. Following IMGT convention, CDR3 was defined as the stretch from the second conserved V-encoded cysteine up to the conserved J-encoded phenylalanine. The earlier analysis of a few hundred of the donors excluded any sequence lacking an unambiguous match to a single V gene segment. In an earlier analysis of around 590 of the donors, a V segment was called functional when productive rearrangements were above 56.7%, and segregating when the standard deviation between donors exceeded 5%. A statistical classification framework was built to diagnose cytomegalovirus status from the catalog of TCR beta chain sequences. In a later analysis, V and J genes were assigned by comparing TCR nucleotide sequences against IMGT/GENE-DB human TR gene sequences. A later analysis assigned CDR3 sequences and most-parsimonious VDJ recombination scenarios with the TCRdist pipeline. A later analysis defined each TCR beta chain by its CDR3 amino acid sequence plus V-gene family, and excluded reads lacking a unique V-gene family. A later analysis removed 500 to 600 highly shared, low-generation-probability nucleotide sequences to deal with suspected cross-contamination and a sequencing artifact. In a later analysis, a clonal expansion index was calculated for each public chain from normalized within-repertoire ranks of inferred template counts. Generation probabilities in a later analysis came from a VDJ recombination model fitted to out-of-frame rearrangements, and those results were checked against IGoR. A later analysis scored TCR-TCR, TCR-HLA and TCR-CMV co-occurrence with hypergeometric tests, applying a repertoire-size bias correction to TCR pairs. To estimate false discovery rates, a later analysis permuted the HLA or CMV assignments 20 times. In a later analysis, co-occurring TCRs were grouped with DBSCAN, and TCRdist sequence similarity was added when clustering was performed within HLA-allele-positive subsets. Repertoires with fewer than 30,000 or more than 120,000 public chains, plus five repertoires with anomalous nucleotide sharing, were excluded from co-occurrence clustering. TCRdb took over this immuneACCESS table, retaining in-frame rearrangements with V and J assigned. Such tables are incomplete; in checked studies, under half of the missing clones stem from an unresolved V gene, and the remainder is unexplained. V, J and clone size are taken as reported in that table, and D and trimming were inferred from the DNA itself. This sample is represented by some 130,000 clones; approximately 80% of them were singletons. 4.2% of the sample is held by the ten biggest clonotypes.

What the research found in general, with its limitations: In a later analysis, TCR association rates were found to vary across HLA loci, with the most associated TCRs seen for DRB1 alleles and the fewest for HLA-C alleles. A further reported finding was that TCR beta sequences accurately predicted the HLA-A and HLA-B alleles for most subjects in the first cohort. In both the original and validation cohorts, the classifier was reported to diagnose cytomegalovirus status with high specificity and sensitivity. Sequencing depth was assumed to be roughly uniform across donors in the presence/absence analyses, though that assumption may not hold. Assigning TCR associations to individual alleles was difficult when HLA alleles, especially DR and DQ, strongly co-occurred. HLA typing was unavailable for some donors at each locus, so association tests used only the typed subset. Across donors, most TCR sequences were observed very rarely, whereas some public TCRs were present in many individuals. An association between a missense DCLRE1C variant and V-gene and J-gene trimming of TCR beta chains was found in a later genetic analysis and replicated in an independent cohort. According to the authors, the approach could potentially be generalized to other disease states and immunological phenotypes. This cohort had only TCR beta chains sequenced, and the lack of alpha or paired-chain data limited which features could be detected. A later analysis associated 15,000 or so TCR beta sequences with specific HLA alleles at a false discovery rate of 0.05. For the cohort, immune exposure information was limited to CMV serostatus. According to a later genetic analysis, donors in an Asian-associated ancestry cluster had fewer N-insertions in productive TCRs than the approximately 710-donor mean. Because the 87-base-pair reads could not distinguish some IMGT-functional V segments, including TRBV6-2 and TRBV6-3, those segments were excluded. Because counts were too low, roughly 18 rarely observed V segments, including chromosome 9 orphons, were left out of the earlier analysis of 587 of the donors. A group of highly shared sequence variants was considered likely to be a technical artifact of the sequencing pipeline. Linkage disequilibrium might explain the correlated functional status among segregating V segments, but an unknown experimental factor could not be excluded. In a later analysis, most CMV-associated TCR beta chains were found to appear HLA-restricted, with HLA associations seemingly driven largely by CMV exposure. In vitro tests confirmed that three of the cytomegalovirus-associated TCR beta chains recognize cytomegalovirus antigens. The study listed 170 or so TCR beta chains as associated with cytomegalovirus. According to a later analysis, parvovirus B19, influenza, CMV and Epstein-Barr virus appeared linked to several top co-occurrence clusters. In an earlier analysis of 587 of the donors, most TCR beta V segments appeared in productive rearrangements about 87% or about 30% of the time, broadly matching IMGT annotations. A later analysis found that HLA-associated TCR beta chains were more clonally expanded and had lower generation probabilities than equally common non-associated chains.

CDR1 and CDR2 are drawn from the germline V gene: SGHRS, YFSETQ. Compared with germline, V lacks 3 bases and J lacks 7 bases; bases without a gene match: 4. The CDR3, from cysteine to phenylalanine, totals 15 residues. Only CDR3 DNA remains: 45 bases, in frame from the first base. Material for sequencing was PBMCs. Rearrangement joined TRBV5-1 to TRBJ2-1; 13 bases in the junction line up with TRBD2. The receptor was derived from a male donor in good health and CMV-seropositive. At the DNA level, the sequence is TGCGCCAGCAGCTCACTAGCGGGGGGGCCGAATGAGCAGTTCTTC. This gives the protein CASSSLAGGPNEQFF.